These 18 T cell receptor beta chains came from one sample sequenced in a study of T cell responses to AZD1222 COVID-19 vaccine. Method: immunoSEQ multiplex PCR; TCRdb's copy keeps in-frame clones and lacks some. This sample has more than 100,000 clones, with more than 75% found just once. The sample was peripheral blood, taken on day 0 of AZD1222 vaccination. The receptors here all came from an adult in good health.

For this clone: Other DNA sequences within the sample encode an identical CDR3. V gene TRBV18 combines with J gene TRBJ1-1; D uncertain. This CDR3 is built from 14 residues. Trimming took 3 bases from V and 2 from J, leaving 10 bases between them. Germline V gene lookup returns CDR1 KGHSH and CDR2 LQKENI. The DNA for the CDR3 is TGTGCCAGCTCACCCCTCCAGGAAAACACTGAAGCTTTCTTT. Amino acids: CASSPLQENTEAFF.

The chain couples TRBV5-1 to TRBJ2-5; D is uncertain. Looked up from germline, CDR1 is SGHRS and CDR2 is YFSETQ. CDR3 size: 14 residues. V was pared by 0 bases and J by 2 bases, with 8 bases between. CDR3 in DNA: TGCGCCAGCAGCTTGGGGGGTACACAAGAGACCCAGTACTTC. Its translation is CASSLGGTQETQYF.

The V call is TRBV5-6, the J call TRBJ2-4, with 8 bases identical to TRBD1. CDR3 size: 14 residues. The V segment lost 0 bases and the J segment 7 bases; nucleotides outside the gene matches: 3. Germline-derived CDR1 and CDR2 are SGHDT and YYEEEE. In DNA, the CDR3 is TGTGCCAGCAGCTTGGCGACAGGGGAGAACATTCAGTACTTC. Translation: CASSLATGENIQYF. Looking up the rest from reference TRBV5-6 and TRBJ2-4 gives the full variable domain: DAGVTQSPTHLIKTRGQQVTLRCSPKSGHDTVSWYQQALGQGPQFIFQYYEEEERQRGNFPDRFSGHQFPNYSSELNVNALLLGDSALYLCASSLATGENIQYFGAGTRLSVL.

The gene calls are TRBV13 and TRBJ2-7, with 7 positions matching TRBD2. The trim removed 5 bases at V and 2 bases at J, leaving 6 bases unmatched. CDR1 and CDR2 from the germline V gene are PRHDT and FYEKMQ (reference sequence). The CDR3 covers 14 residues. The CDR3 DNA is TGTGCCAGCAGCCAAGCGGGGACTACCTACGAGCAGTACTTC. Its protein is CASSQAGTTYEQYF.

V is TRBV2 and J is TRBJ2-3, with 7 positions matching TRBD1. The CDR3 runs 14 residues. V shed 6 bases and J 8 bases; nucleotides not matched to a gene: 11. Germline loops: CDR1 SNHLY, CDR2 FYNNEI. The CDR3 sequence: CASRLTGEKGTQYF. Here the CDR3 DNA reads TGTGCCAGCAGGCTAACAGGGGAAAAGGGTACGCAGTATTTT.

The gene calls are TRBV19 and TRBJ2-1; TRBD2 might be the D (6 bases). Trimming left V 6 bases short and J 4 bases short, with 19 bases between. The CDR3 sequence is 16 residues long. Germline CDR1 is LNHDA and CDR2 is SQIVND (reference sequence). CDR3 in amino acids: CASRAQTSSFYNEQFF. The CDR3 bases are TGTGCCAGTAGGGCCCAAACTAGCAGCTTTTACAATGAGCAGTTCTTC.

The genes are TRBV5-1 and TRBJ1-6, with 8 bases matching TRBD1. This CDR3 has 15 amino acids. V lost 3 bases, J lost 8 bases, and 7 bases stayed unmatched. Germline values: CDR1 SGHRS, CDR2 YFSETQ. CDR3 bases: TGCGCCAGCAGCTCCCAATCACAGGGGGATTCACCCCTCCACTTT. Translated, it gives CASSSQSQGDSPLHF.

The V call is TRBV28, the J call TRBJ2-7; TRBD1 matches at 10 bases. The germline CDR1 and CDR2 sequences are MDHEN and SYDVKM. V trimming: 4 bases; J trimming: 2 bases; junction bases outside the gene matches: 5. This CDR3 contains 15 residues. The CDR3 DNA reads TGTGCCAGCAGTTCCACCGGGACAGGGGCCTACGAGCAGTACTTC. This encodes CASSSTGTGAYEQYF.

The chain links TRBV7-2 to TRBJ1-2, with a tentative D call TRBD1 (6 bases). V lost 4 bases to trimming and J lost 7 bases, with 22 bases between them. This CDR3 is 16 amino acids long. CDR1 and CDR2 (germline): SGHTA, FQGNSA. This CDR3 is CASSSFSGGKGGGYTF. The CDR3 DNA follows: TGTGCCAGCAGCTCGTTCTCGGGGGGCAAAGGGGGTGGCTACACCTTC.

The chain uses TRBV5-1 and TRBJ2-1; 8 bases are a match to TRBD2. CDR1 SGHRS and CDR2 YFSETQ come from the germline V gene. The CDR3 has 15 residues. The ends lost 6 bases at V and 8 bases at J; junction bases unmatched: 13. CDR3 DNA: TGCGCCAGCACCGGGGGGGACTATAAGCCCTATGAGCAGTTCTTC. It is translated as CASTGGDYKPYEQFF.

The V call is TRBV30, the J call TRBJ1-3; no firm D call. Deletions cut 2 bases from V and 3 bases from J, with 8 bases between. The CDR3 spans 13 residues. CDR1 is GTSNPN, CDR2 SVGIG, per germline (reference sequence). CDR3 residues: CAWSNGFGNTIYF. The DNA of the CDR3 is TGTGCCTGGAGTAATGGTTTTGGAAACACCATATATTTT.

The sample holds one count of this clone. CDR3 residues: CASSGDRGNEQFF. Here the CDR3 DNA reads TGCGCCAGCAGCGGGGACAGGGGGAATGAGCAGTTCTTC. This chain joins TRBV5-1 and TRBJ2-1; 11 positions match TRBD1. CDR3 size: 13 residues. V shed 4 bases, J shed 7 bases, and the junction held 1 base outside the gene matches. The germline CDR1 and CDR2 sequences are SGHRS and YFSETQ.

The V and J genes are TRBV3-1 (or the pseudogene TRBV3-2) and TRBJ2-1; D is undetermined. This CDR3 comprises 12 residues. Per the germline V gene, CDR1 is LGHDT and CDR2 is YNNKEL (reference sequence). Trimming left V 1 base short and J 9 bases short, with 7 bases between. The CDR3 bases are TGTGCCAGCAGCCAAGGCCCTGGTGAGCAGTTCTTC. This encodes CASSQGPGEQFF.

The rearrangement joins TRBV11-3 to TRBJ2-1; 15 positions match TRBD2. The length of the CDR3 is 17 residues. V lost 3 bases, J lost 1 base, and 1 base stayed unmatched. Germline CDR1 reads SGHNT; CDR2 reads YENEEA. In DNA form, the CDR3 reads TGTGCCAGCAGCTTGGGACTAGCGGGGGGTTCCTACAATGAGCAGTTCTTC. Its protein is CASSLGLAGGSYNEQFF.

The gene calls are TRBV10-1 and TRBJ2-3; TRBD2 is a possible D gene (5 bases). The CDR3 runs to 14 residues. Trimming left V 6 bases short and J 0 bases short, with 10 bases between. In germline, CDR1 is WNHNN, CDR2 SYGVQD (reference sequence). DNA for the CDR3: TGCGCCAGCAGGGACTCCTCTAGCACAGATACGCAGTATTTT. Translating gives CASRDSSSTDTQYF.

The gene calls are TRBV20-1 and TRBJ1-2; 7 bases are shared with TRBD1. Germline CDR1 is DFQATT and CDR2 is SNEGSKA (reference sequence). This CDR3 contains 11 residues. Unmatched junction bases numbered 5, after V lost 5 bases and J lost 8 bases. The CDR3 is CSAADREGYTF. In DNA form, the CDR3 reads TGCAGTGCTGCCGACAGGGAGGGCTACACCTTC.

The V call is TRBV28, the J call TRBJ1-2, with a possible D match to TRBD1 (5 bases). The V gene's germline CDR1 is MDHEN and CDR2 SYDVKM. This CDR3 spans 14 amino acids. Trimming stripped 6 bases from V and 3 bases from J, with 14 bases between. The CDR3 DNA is TGTGCCAGCAGCCCTCGGGGCGCGGACTATGGCTACACCTTC. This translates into CASSPRGADYGYTF.

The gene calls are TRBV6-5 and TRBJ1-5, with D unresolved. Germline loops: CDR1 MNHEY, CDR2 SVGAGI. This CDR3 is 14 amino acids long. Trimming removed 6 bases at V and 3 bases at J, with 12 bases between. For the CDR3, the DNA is TGTGCCAGCAGCCGCGGGGTAATCAATCAGCCCCAGCATTTT. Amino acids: CASSRGVINQPQHF.